These 31 T cell receptor beta chains were all obtained from the same sample, sequenced in a study of blood T cell repertoires in COVID-19. Measured with immunoSEQ multiplex PCR; TCRdb has only the in-frame clones, and not every one. The sample holds 200,000 to 250,000 clones, around 90% seen once. Sequencing used PBMCs or T cells enriched from blood (not recorded which). The receptor source for this set is a woman aged 30 to 39 with acute COVID-19.

The gene calls are TRBV7-6 and TRBJ2-7; 7 bases fit TRBD1. The V gene end was trimmed by 1 base and the J gene end by 1 base; junction bases not matched to a gene: 4. Germline CDR1 is SGHVS and CDR2 is FNYEAQ. CDR3 length: 15 residues. The DNA for the CDR3 is TGTGCCAGCAGCTTAGATCTGGACAGGTCCTACGAGCAGTACTTC. Its translation: CASSLDLDRSYEQYF.

The chain joins TRBV6-6 to TRBJ2-7; D gene ambiguous. Germline-derived CDR1 and CDR2 are MNHNY and SVGAGI (reference sequence). Trimming cost V 8 bases and J 1 base, with 9 bases left between them. The CDR3 has 12 residues. CDR3 amino acids: CASSDISYEQYF. For the CDR3, the DNA is TGTGCCAGCTCCGACATTTCCTACGAGCAGTACTTC.

This clone was seen a single time. The chain joins TRBV29-1 to TRBJ1-1; TRBD1 agrees at 7 bases. Germline CDR1 and CDR2: SQVTM and ANQGSEA. The V gene end was trimmed by 4 bases and the J gene end by 3 bases; junction bases not matched to a gene: 14. The length of the CDR3 is 16 residues. CDR3 loop: CSVVSTTGVVDTEAFF. For the CDR3, the DNA is TGCAGCGTTGTCAGCACAACAGGGGTAGTGGACACTGAAGCTTTCTTT.

V and J are TRBV7-9 and TRBJ2-1, with TRBD2 matching over 14 bases. Germline V gives CDR1 SEHNR, CDR2 FQNEAQ (reference sequence). J gave up 10 bases and V 4 bases, and 6 bases lay outside the gene matches. This CDR3 is built from 15 residues. CDR3 amino acids: CASSSRTSGGREQFF. CDR3 DNA: TGTGCCAGCAGCTCTAGGACTAGCGGGGGGCGAGAGCAGTTCTTC. Full variable domain (outside the CDR3, taken from reference TRBV7-9 and TRBJ2-1): DTGVSQNPRHKITKRGQNVTFRCDPISEHNRLYWYRQTLGQGPEFLTYFQNEAQLEKSRLLSDRFSAERPKGSFSTLEIQRTEQGDSAMYLCASSSRTSGGREQFFGPGTRLTVL.

The chain carries TRBV12-3 or TRBV12-4 and TRBJ2-1; unclear D gene. The CDR3 contains 11 residues. V was cut by 1 base and J by 9 bases, with 4 bases left in between. In nucleotides, the CDR3 is TGTGCCAGCAGTTTAGGGAGTGAGCAGTTCTTC. Its translation is CASSLGSEQFF.

The CDR3 loop reads CASSQSGGANEQYF. CDR3 coding DNA: TGTGCCAGCAGCCAGAGCGGGGGGGCCAACGAGCAGTACTTC. The chain joins TRBV3-1 (or the pseudogene TRBV3-2) to TRBJ2-7, with TRBD2 matching over 10 bases. Germline V lookup: CDR1 LGHDT, CDR2 YNNKEL (reference sequence). The trim removed 3 bases at V and 5 bases at J, leaving 4 bases unmatched. CDR3 length: 14 amino acids.

V and J are TRBV5-6 and TRBJ1-6, with unresolved D. V was pared by 0 bases and J by 5 bases, with 3 bases between. The length of the CDR3 is 13 residues. Germline CDR1 and CDR2: SGHDT and YYEEEE. The CDR3 here is CASSLGHNSPLHF. CDR3 in DNA: TGTGCCAGCAGCTTGGGGCATAATTCACCCCTCCACTTT.

The chain has TRBV29-1 and TRBJ2-3; D is perhaps TRBD1 (5 bases). Germline V gives CDR1 SQVTM, CDR2 ANQGSEA. The CDR3 has 12 residues. Trimming took off 3 bases at V and 4 bases at J, with 8 bases between the two ends. This CDR3 reads CSVEDMADTQYF. In nucleotides, the CDR3 is TGCAGCGTTGAGGACATGGCAGATACGCAGTATTTT.

The chain links TRBV29-1 to TRBJ1-2, with TRBD1 matching over 8 bases. The V gene end was trimmed by 3 bases and the J gene end by 4 bases; junction bases not matched to a gene: 4. CDR1 is SQVTM and CDR2 is ANQGSEA in the germline V gene. This CDR3 region has 13 residues. This chain's CDR3 is CSVDPGGSYGYTF. As DNA, the CDR3 is TGCAGCGTTGACCCAGGGGGCAGCTATGGCTACACCTTC.

This sequence joins TRBV5-5 and TRBJ1-5; 9 nucleotides match TRBD1. J lost 7 bases, V lost 0 bases, and 8 bases had no gene match. CDR1 is SGHKS, CDR2 YYEKEE, per germline (reference sequence). The CDR3 length is 16 residues. The DNA for the CDR3 is TGTGCCAGCAGCTTGGGCCTAACAGGGGGCGTCCAGCCCCAGCATTTT. It codes for CASSLGLTGGVQPQHF.

This sequence joins TRBV2 and TRBJ2-5; TRBD1 agrees at 7 bases. Trimming cost V 7 bases and J 2 bases; bases outside gene matches: 10. Germline V lookup: CDR1 SNHLY, CDR2 FYNNEI. The CDR3 sequence is 15 residues long. The CDR3 DNA is TGTGCCAGCAACCGACAGGGCTTGGATCAAGAGACCCAGTACTTC. Protein: CASNRQGLDQETQYF.

The chain combines TRBV6-2 or TRBV6-3 with TRBJ2-3; 13 bases map to TRBD2. The J segment lost 4 bases and the V segment lost 0 bases, leaving 4 bases of the junction unmatched. From germline, CDR1 is MNHEY and CDR2 SVGEGT. The CDR3 consists of 17 residues. CDR3 sequence reads: CASSYSGLAGVPDTQYF. The CDR3 region has the DNA TGTGCCAGCAGTTACTCCGGACTAGCGGGAGTCCCAGATACGCAGTATTTT.

The CDR3 region has the DNA TGCGCCAGCCCTCTGGGACACAACACCGGGGAGCTGTTTTTT. This sequence encodes CASPLGHNTGELFF. The chain links TRBV10-1 to TRBJ2-2, with D perhaps matching TRBD1 (6 bases). The ends were cut back, 8 bases at V and 2 bases at J, with 12 bases in the middle. The CDR3 loop spans 14 amino acids. Germline values: CDR1 WNHNN, CDR2 SYGVQD (reference sequence).

The V call is TRBV11-2, the J call TRBJ2-3; D unclear. CDR3 length equals 12 residues. The V gene's germline CDR1 is SGHAT and CDR2 FQNNGV. Trimming took 2 bases from V and 5 from J, leaving 5 bases between them. The CDR3 DNA reads TGTGCCAGCAGCTTATGGCTAGATACGCAGTATTTT. Translation gives CASSLWLDTQYF.

This clone was observed once. V and J are TRBV2 and TRBJ1-1; 8 bases map to TRBD1. CDR3 length: 12 amino acids. Germline CDR1 reads SNHLY; CDR2 reads FYNNEI. Trimming at V came to 6 bases and at J to 7 bases, leaving 4 bases not matched to a gene. The CDR3 here is CASRQGAGEAFF. DNA for the CDR3: TGTGCCAGCAGGCAGGGGGCGGGTGAAGCTTTCTTT.

The chain couples TRBV28 to TRBJ2-7, with TRBD1 matching over 7 bases. Germline CDR1 is MDHEN and CDR2 is SYDVKM. The CDR3 totals 14 residues. V was pared by 6 bases and J by 5 bases, with 10 bases of the junction left unmatched. CDR3 in DNA: TGTGCCAGCAGCAGAAGACAGGGTTCCCACGAGCAGTACTTC. Its translation is CASSRRQGSHEQYF. Full variable domain (outside the CDR3, taken from reference TRBV28 and TRBJ2-7): DVKVTQSSRYLVKRTGEKVFLECVQDMDHENMFWYRQDPGLGLRLIYFSYDVKMKEKGDIPEGYSVSREKKERFSLILESASTNQTSMYLCASSRRQGSHEQYFGPGTRLTVT.

This clone was seen once. The V and J genes are TRBV6-5 and TRBJ2-1; TRBD2 might be the D (6 bases). Germline V gives CDR1 MNHEY, CDR2 SVGAGI. V lost 2 bases to trimming and J lost 9 bases, with 14 bases between them. This CDR3 has 14 amino acids. CDR3 nucleotides: TGTGCCAGCAGTTACGACGGGAGTCGGGGTGAGCAGTTCTTC. The encoded protein is CASSYDGSRGEQFF.

V and J are TRBV2 and TRBJ2-3, with TRBD1 identical over 9 bases. The CDR3 loop spans 14 amino acids. The V gene end was trimmed by 9 bases and the J gene end by 2 bases; junction bases not matched to a gene: 6. Germline CDR1 is SNHLY and CDR2 is FYNNEI. The CDR3 here is CARGTGPSTDTQYF. For the CDR3, the DNA is TGTGCCAGGGGGACAGGGCCATCCACAGATACGCAGTATTTT.

The chain combines TRBV5-4 with TRBJ2-5; D is unclear. This CDR3 is built from 12 residues. Germline-derived CDR1 and CDR2 are SGHNT and YYREEE (reference sequence). V shed 9 bases and J shed 0 bases, with 9 bases lying between them. The CDR3 sequence: CATHLYQETQYF. CDR3 nucleotide sequence: TGTGCCACCCACTTGTACCAAGAGACCCAGTACTTC. Full variable domain (rest looked up from reference TRBV5-4 and TRBJ2-5): ETGVTQSPTHLIKTRGQQVTLRCSSQSGHNTVSWYQQALGQGPQFIFQYYREEENGRGNFPPRFSGLQFPNYSSELNVNALELDDSALYLCATHLYQETQYFGPGTRLLVL.

The table lists this clone with a few counts. This chain connects TRBV6-1 to TRBJ1-4; a weak D match, TRBD1 (6 bases). Trimming removed 3 bases from V and 2 bases from J, with 7 bases in between. CDR1 and CDR2 from the germline V gene are MNHNS and SASEGT. The CDR3 length is 14 residues. CDR3 in amino acids: CASSDGQTNEKLFF. The CDR3 DNA sequence: TGTGCCAGCAGTGACGGACAGACTAATGAAAAACTGTTTTTT.

The chain combines TRBV18 with TRBJ2-1, with 9 bases matching TRBD1. This CDR3 region has 16 residues. V lost 6 bases to trimming and J lost 7 bases; unmatched junction nucleotides: 13. The germline CDR1 and CDR2 sequences are KGHSH and LQKENI. Written as DNA, the CDR3 is TGTGCCAGCTCCCCAAAGACAGGGGGTTGGTTAAATGAGCAGTTCTTC. Amino acid sequence: CASSPKTGGWLNEQFF.

The genes are TRBV15 and TRBJ1-2, with 7 bases identical to TRBD1. Looked up from germline, CDR1 is LNHNV and CDR2 is YYDKDF (reference sequence). The CDR3 consists of 17 residues. With V trimmed by 1 base and J by 5 bases, 13 bases remained unmatched. In nucleotides, the CDR3 is TGTGCCACCAGCAGAGGAGCCCCCGACAGGGAACTTTATGGCTACACCTTC. This sequence encodes CATSRGAPDRELYGYTF.

The chain couples TRBV4-1 to TRBJ2-1; possible D gene TRBD1, 6 bases. Germline V gene sequence: CDR1 MGHRA, CDR2 YSYEKL. The CDR3 totals 18 residues. Trimming stripped 2 bases from V and 3 bases from J, with 20 bases between. CDR3 nucleotides: TGCGCCAGCAGCCAAACCCTTTCCGGGACATCGCGCTACAATGAGCAGTTCTTC. As protein: CASSQTLSGTSRYNEQFF.

The chain couples TRBV5-1 to TRBJ2-3; 14 bases agree with TRBD2. This CDR3 spans 19 amino acids. Germline V CDR1 and CDR2: SGHRS, YFSETQ. Germline trimming cut 0 bases from V and 0 bases from J; bases unmatched to any gene: 6. The CDR3 DNA sequence: TGCGCCAGCAGCTTGGGACTAGCGGGAGGGCCAACTAGCACAGATACGCAGTATTTT. Translating gives CASSLGLAGGPTSTDTQYF.

The chain uses TRBV5-1 and TRBJ1-3, with 10 nucleotides matching TRBD1. Germline trimming cut 0 bases from V and 5 bases from J; bases unmatched to any gene: 8. This CDR3 is built from 17 residues. Germline V CDR1 and CDR2: SGHRS, YFSETQ. The CDR3 loop is CASSLGGTGARRNTIYF. In nucleotides, the CDR3 is TGCGCCAGCAGCTTGGGGGGGACAGGGGCGAGGAGAAACACCATATATTTT. Using reference TRBV5-1 and TRBJ1-3 for the parts outside the CDR3, the full variable domain is KAGVTQTPRYLIKTRGQQVTLSCSPISGHRSVSWYQQTPGQGLQFLFEYFSETQRNKGNFPGRFSGRQFSNSRSEMNVSTLELGDSALYLCASSLGGTGARRNTIYFGEGSWLTVV.

This clone came up once. V gene TRBV28 combines with J gene TRBJ2-1; TRBD2 aligns across 13 bases. There are 14 residues in the CDR3. V was pared by 10 bases and J by 3 bases, with 3 bases of the junction left unmatched. Germline values: CDR1 MDHEN, CDR2 SYDVKM. This CDR3 is CATTSGGVYNEQFF. CDR3 bases: TGTGCCACCACTAGCGGGGGGGTCTACAATGAGCAGTTCTTC.

V usage is TRBV20-1 and J usage is TRBJ1-5; D not certain. The CDR3 sequence is 11 residues long. Between the trimmed V and J ends, which lost 3 bases and 5 bases, there was a span of 5 bases. In germline, CDR1 is DFQATT, CDR2 SNEGSKA (reference sequence). The CDR3 here is CSASYDQPQHF. CDR3 sequence (DNA): TGCAGTGCTAGTTATGATCAGCCCCAGCATTTT.

This chain links TRBV5-4 with TRBJ2-7; 10 bases line up with TRBD2. Germline values: CDR1 SGHNT, CDR2 YYREEE (reference sequence). The CDR3 is 14 amino acids. V shed 1 base and J 7 bases; nucleotides not matched to a gene: 5. The DNA for the CDR3 is TGTGCCAGCAGCTTGATCCTAGCGGGGGCGGAGCAGTACTTC. The encoded protein is CASSLILAGAEQYF.

The chain is built from TRBV28 and TRBJ1-2; 7 positions agree with TRBD1. CDR1 and CDR2 from the germline V gene are MDHEN and SYDVKM. V lost 6 bases to trimming and J lost 4 bases; unmatched junction nucleotides: 8. This CDR3 contains 14 residues. The CDR3 loop reads CASRGQAPAYGYTF. DNA of the CDR3: TGTGCCAGCAGAGGACAGGCCCCTGCCTATGGCTACACCTTC.

This clone was counted a single time. The J gene is TRBJ1-5, the V gene TRBV30, with D possibly TRBD1 on 5 matching bases. V was pared by 0 bases and J by 5 bases, with 17 bases between. The CDR3 covers 16 residues. Germline CDR1 GTSNPN, CDR2 SVGIG (reference sequence). The CDR3 DNA reads as TGTGCCTGGAGTGTAAGTCTCGGCAGGGAGGATCAGCCCCAGCATTTT. Protein sequence: CAWSVSLGREDQPQHF.

V is TRBV6-5 and J is TRBJ2-7; 7 bases match TRBD1. V gave up 10 bases and J gave up 3 bases; unmatched junction bases: 6. CDR1 and CDR2 from the germline V gene are MNHEY and SVGAGI. This CDR3 is built from 12 residues. The CDR3 loop reads CAIDRDSYEQYF. CDR3 in DNA: TGTGCCATTGACCGGGACAGCTACGAGCAGTACTTC.